This entry features one T cell receptor (beta chain) sequence. This clonotype was picked up many times. The antigen it recognizes is unknown. Per-base qualities were not stored, and no clone one base away is much larger. This specimen belongs to a study of spatial heterogeneity in lung cancer (dated by TCRdb to between 2018 and 2021). Background on the whole study: The donors were some 70 patients from the lung TRACERx cohort who had early-stage, untreated non-small cell lung cancer. Both alpha and beta chains were TCR-sequenced in approximately 220 tumor regions, about 69 matched nontumor lung samples and over 55 PBMC samples obtained at surgery. Follow-up PBMC samples were sequenced whenever available, with the median time to follow-up being two to three years after resection. In non-small cell lung cancer, the study made a quantitative comparison of TCR alpha and beta repertoires among multiple tumor regions, matched nontumor lung and blood. More beta-chain than alpha-chain transcripts were consistently detected, likely reflecting higher beta-chain transcript abundance. Nonsynonymous mutation counts, determined by whole-exome sequencing of tumor tissue, were related to features of the TCR repertoire. In the raw uncorrected reads, each unique combination of TCR and UMI appeared more than ten times on average. What the research found in general, with its limitations: Comparisons of baseline and follow-up blood repertoires included only around 15 patients. Ubiquitous expanded tumor TCRs were detected in blood more often at tumor resection than at routine follow-up. Confirming at a functional level the hypothesis that regional TCRs recognize regional mutations was considered to require additional single-cell paired TCR alpha and beta sequencing.

In the germline V gene (reference sequence), CDR1 corresponds to DFQATT and CDR2 to SNEGSKA. Its CDR3 holds 12 amino acids, cysteine through phenylalanine. Left in the record is the CDR3 DNA by itself, 36 bases read in frame from the first base. V lost 5 bases and J lost 9 bases; the stretch between them is 11 bases long. To prepare the library, 5' RACE was applied. The run used a NextSeq 500. To allow correction of PCR and sequencing errors, the TCR library protocol tagged every TCR cDNA molecule with a unique molecular identifier. Under the source paper's analysis protocol: Decombinator tools were used for TCR identification, UMI-based error correction and CDR3 extraction. Expanded TCRs were defined as those above a frequency of 2 per 1,000, corresponding to the top 1% of the tumor frequency distribution. Each repertoire was subsampled 100 times to 5,000 TCRs, after which Renyi diversity was computed with the R vegan package. CDR3 similarity networks were built from amino acid triplet string-kernel similarity, with CDR3s being connected when pairwise similarity was above 0.82. TCRdb reanalyzed the raw reads on its own, using fastp at Q25 for trimming and MiXCR for clone calling, and kept in-frame beta chains. Rows with a matching CDR3 protein are joined into one entry that keeps the most common DNA and genes. The V and J calls reflect TCRdb's pipeline rather than the authors' work. The sample table holds about 36,000 distinct CDR3 sequences, of which approximately 8% were seen once. Of the sample, roughly 9.9% is held by the ten largest clones.

What this sample's time point label stands for: blood at routine non-recurrence follow-up after resection. Without any cell sorting, TCR sequencing was performed on whole RNA extracted either from tumor and nontumor lung tissue or from cryopreserved PBMC samples. Only patients with enough RNA available from two or more tumor regions were chosen for TCR sequencing. Material: PBMCs, obtained at follow-up. This receptor was taken from a male donor with early-stage non-small cell lung cancer. Rearrangement joined TRBV20-1 to TRBJ1-6; the D segment could be TRBD1, given 5 matching bases. The nucleotide sequence is TGCAGTGCTCAGCCAGGGTTTTCACCCCTCCACTTT. Its translation is CSAQPGFSPLHF.